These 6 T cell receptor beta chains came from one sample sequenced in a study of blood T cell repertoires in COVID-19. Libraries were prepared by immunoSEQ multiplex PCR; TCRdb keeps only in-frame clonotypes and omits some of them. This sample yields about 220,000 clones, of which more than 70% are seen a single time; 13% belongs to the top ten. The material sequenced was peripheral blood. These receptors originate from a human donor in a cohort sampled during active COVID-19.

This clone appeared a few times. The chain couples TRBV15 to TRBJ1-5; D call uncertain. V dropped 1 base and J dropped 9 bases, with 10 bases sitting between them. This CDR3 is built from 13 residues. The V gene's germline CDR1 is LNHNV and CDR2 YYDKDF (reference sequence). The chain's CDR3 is CATSRANFGPQHF. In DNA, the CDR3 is TGTGCCACCAGCAGAGCTAACTTCGGGCCCCAGCATTTT.

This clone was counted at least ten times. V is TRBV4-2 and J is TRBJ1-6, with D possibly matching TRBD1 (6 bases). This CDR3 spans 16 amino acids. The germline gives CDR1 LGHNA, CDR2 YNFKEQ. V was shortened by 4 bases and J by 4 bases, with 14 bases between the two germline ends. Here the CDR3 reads CASSLTGGQYNSPLHF. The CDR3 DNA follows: TGTGCCAGCAGCCTTACCGGCGGACAGTATAATTCACCCCTCCACTTT.

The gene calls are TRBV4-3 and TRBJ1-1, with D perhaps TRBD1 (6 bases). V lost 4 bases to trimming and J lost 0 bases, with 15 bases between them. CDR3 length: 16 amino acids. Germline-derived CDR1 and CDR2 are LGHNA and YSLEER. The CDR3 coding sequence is TGCGCCAGCAGCCGGGGGTCGGGACAAATGAACACTGAAGCTTTCTTT. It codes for CASSRGSGQMNTEAFF.

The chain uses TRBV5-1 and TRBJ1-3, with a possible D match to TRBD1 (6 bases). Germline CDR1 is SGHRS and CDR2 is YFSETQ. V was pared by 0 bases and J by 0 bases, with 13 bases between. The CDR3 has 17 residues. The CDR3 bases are TGCGCCAGCAGCTTGGAAGGGGGGGTAATCTCTGGAAACACCATATATTTT. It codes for CASSLEGGVISGNTIYF.

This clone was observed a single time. The CDR3 bases are TGTGCCAGCACCCGACTAGCGGGATCCTACGAGCAGTACTTC. Its protein is CASTRLAGSYEQYF. J is TRBJ2-7 and V is TRBV6-5, with 11 bases fitting TRBD2. The trim removed 7 bases at V and 1 base at J, leaving 3 bases unmatched. Germline values: CDR1 MNHEY, CDR2 SVGAGI. The CDR3 extends over 14 amino acids.

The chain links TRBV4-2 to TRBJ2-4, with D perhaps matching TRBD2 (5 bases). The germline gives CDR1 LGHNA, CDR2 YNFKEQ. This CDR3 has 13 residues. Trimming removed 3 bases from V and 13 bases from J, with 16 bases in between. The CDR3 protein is CASSQNLRDKQYF. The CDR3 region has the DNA TGTGCCAGCAGCCAGAATCTCCGGGATAAACAGTACTTC.